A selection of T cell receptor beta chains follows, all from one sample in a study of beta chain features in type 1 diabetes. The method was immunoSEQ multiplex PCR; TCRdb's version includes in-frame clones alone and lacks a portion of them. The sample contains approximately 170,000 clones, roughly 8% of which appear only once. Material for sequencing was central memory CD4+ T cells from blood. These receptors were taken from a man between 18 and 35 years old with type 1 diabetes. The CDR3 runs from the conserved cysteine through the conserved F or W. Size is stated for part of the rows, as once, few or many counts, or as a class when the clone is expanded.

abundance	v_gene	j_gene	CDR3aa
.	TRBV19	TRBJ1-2	CASSAVRVYTF
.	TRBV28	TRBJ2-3	CASSLWATTGGTQYF
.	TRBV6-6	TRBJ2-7	CASSRLAGINEQYF
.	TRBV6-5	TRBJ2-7	CASSRSPGTSSEQYF
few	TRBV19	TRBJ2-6	CASSGGAGANVLTF
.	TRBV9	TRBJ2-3	CASSVGSAYTDTQYF
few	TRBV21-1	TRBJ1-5	CASSKERVREEVNQPQHF
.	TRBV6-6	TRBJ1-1	CASSELTKTEAFF
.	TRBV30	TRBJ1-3	CAWADRVSGNTIYF
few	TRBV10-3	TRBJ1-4	CAISEFAGQGTNEKLFF
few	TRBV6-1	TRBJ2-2	CAISETGTGELFF
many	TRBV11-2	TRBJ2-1	CASSLQEDNEQFF
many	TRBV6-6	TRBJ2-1	CASRETSGRGLNEQFF
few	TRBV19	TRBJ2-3	CATRGRFSTDTQYF
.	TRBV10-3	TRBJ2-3	CAIQGAGGDTQYF
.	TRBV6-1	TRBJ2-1	CASSLDRGGIEQFF
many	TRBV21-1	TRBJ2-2	CASRSGRASGHPNTGELFF
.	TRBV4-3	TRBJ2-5	CASSQVPSRLDCQETQYF